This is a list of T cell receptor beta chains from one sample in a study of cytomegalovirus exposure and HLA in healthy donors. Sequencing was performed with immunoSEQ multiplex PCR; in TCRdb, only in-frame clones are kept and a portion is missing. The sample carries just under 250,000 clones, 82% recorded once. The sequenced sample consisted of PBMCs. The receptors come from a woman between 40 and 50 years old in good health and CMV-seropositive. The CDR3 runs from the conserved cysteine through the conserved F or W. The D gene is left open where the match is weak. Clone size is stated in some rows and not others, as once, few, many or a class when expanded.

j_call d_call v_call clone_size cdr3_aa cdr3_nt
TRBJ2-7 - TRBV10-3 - CAISEPRAGAKAYEQYF TGTGCCATCAGTGAGCCCCGCGCGGGCGCAAAGGCTTACGAGCAGTACTTC
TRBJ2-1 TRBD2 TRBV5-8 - CASSTRLAGVVGEQFF TGTGCCAGCAGCACACGACTAGCGGGAGTTGTCGGGGAGCAGTTCTTC
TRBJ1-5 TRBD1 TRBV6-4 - CASRTPGTGGKESNQPQHF TGTGCCAGCAGAACCCCCGGGACAGGGGGCAAGGAAAGCAATCAGCCCCAGCATTTT
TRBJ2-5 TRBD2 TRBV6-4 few CASSDLPGLAGVSTVQETQYF TGTGCCAGCAGTGACCTCCCGGGACTAGCGGGAGTTAGCACCGTTCAAGAGACCCAGTACTTC
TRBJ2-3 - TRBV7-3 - CASSLSDSDSTDTQYF TGTGCCAGCAGCTTATCGGATAGCGACAGCACAGATACGCAGTATTTT
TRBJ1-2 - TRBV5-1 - CASSLEIGGNYGYTF TGCGCCAGCAGCTTGGAAATCGGGGGGAACTATGGCTACACCTTC
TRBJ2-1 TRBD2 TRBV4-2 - CASSQGLAANEQFF TGTGCCAGCAGCCAAGGACTAGCGGCCAATGAGCAGTTCTTC
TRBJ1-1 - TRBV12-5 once CASGTGNTEAFF TGTGCTAGTGGTACAGGGAACACTGAAGCTTTCTTT
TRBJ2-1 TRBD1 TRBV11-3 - CASSLVLGTGYLRNEQFF TGTGCCAGCAGCTTAGTTTTGGGGACAGGGTATTTGAGGAATGAGCAGTTCTTC
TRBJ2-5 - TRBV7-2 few CASSEQGTPRETQYF TGTGCCAGCAGTGAGCAAGGAACACCGAGGGAGACCCAGTACTTC
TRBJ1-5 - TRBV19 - CASSISGVVSNQPQHF TGTGCCAGTAGTATTTCAGGGGTTGTGAGCAATCAGCCCCAGCATTTT
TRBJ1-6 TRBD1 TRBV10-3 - CAISGQGVSPLHF TGTGCCATCAGTGGACAGGGTGTTTCACCCCTCCACTTT
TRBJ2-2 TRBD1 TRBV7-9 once CASSPQGALGGELFF TGTGCCAGCAGTCCTCAGGGGGCGCTTGGCGGGGAGCTGTTTTTT
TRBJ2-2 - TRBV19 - CASSINSGFAGELFF TGTGCCAGTAGTATTAATTCGGGTTTCGCCGGGGAGCTGTTTTTT
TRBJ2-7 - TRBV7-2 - CASSSSRDYEQYF TGTGCCAGCAGCTCCTCCCGGGACTACGAGCAGTACTTC
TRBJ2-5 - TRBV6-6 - CASSITGGQETQYF TGTGCCAGCTCCATAACCGGGGGACAAGAGACCCAGTACTTC
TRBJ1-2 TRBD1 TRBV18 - CASSPVDRGSANYGYTF TGTGCCAGCTCACCTGTGGACAGGGGTTCAGCTAACTATGGCTACACCTTC
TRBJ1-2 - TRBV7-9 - CASSRVDYGYTF TGTGCCAGCAGCCGGGTGGACTATGGCTACACCTTC
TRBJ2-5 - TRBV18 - CASSPGRKETQYF TGTGCCAGCTCACCGGGCCGCAAAGAGACCCAGTACTTC
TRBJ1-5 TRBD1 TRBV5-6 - CASSYGQGINQPQHF TGTGCCAGCAGCTACGGACAGGGTATTAATCAGCCCCAGCATTTT
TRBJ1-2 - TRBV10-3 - CAISESSGGGDGYTF TGTGCCATCAGTGAGTCGAGTGGTGGAGGGGATGGCTACACCTTC
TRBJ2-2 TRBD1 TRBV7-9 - CSSSSPGQGVTGELFF TGTTCCAGCAGTTCGCCGGGACAGGGCGTCACCGGGGAGCTGTTTTTT
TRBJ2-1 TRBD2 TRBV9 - CASSPRPPSGGEEQFF TGTGCCAGCAGCCCCCGTCCGCCTAGCGGGGGTGAGGAGCAGTTCTTC
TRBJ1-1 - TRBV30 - CAWSVSGANTEAFF TGTGCCTGGAGTGTAAGCGGCGCTAACACTGAAGCTTTCTTT
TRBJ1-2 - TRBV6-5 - CASSYGGGHYGYTF TGTGCCAGCAGTTACGGGGGGGGCCACTATGGCTACACCTTC
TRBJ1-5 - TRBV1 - CTSSQEPTVGGKNQPQHF TGCACCAGCAGCCAAGAGCCTACGGTCGGGGGGAAGAATCAGCCCCAGCATTTT
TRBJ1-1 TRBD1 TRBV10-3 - CATRTGGVNTEAFF TGTGCCACCCGAACAGGGGGGGTAAACACTGAAGCTTTCTTT
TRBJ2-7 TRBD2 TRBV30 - CAWRRGGSYEQYF TGTGCCTGGAGGCGGGGGGGTTCCTACGAGCAGTACTTC
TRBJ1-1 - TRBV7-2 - CASSFQGQLNTEAFF TGTGCCAGCAGCTTTCAAGGACAGTTGAACACTGAAGCTTTCTTT
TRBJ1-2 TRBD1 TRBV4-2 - CASNLDRGEYGYTF TGTGCCAGCAACCTGGACAGGGGAGAGTATGGCTACACCTTC
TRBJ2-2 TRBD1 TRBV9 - CASNRGGRRTGELFF TGTGCCAGCAATAGAGGGGGCCGGCGCACCGGGGAGCTGTTTTTT
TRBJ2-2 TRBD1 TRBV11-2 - CASSLLYTGERNTGELFF TGTGCCAGCAGCTTACTATATACAGGGGAAAGAAACACCGGGGAGCTGTTTTTT
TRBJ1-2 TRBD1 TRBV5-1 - CASSLEQGGGGYTF TGCGCCAGCAGCTTAGAACAGGGGGGAGGTGGCTACACCTTC
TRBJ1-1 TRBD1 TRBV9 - CASSGGQGSLGGEAFF TGTGCCAGCAGCGGGGGACAGGGCTCTCTGGGGGGTGAAGCTTTCTTT
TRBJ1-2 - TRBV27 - CASSLSGGARGYTF TGTGCCAGCAGTTTATCTGGGGGGGCTCGTGGCTACACCTTC
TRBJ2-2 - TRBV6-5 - CASSLTSGELFF TGTGCCAGCAGCCTTACTAGCGGGGAGCTGTTTTTT
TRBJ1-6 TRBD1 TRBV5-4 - CASSTPQGEKGLSPLHF TGTGCCAGCAGCACGCCCCAGGGGGAAAAGGGTCTTTCACCCCTCCACTTT
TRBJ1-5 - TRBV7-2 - CASSPNREGAPQHF TGTGCCAGCAGCCCCAACAGGGAAGGCGCGCCCCAGCATTTT
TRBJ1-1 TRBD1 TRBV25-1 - CASSDTTGANTEAFF TGTGCCAGCAGTGACACCACAGGGGCGAACACTGAAGCTTTCTTT
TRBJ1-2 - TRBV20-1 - CSARERYGYTF TGCAGTGCTAGAGAGCGGTATGGCTACACCTTC
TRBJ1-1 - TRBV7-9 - CASRRTDMNTEAFF TGTGCCAGCAGAAGGACAGACATGAACACTGAAGCTTTCTTT
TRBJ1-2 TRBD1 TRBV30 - CAWNRDRPYGYTF TGTGCCTGGAACCGGGACAGACCCTATGGCTACACCTTC
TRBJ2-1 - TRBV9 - CASSVAGGGEQFF TGTGCCAGCAGCGTAGCTGGTGGGGGGGAGCAGTTCTTC
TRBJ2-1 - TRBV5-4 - CASSPPQGSSYNEQFF TGTGCCAGCAGCCCCCCTCAGGGGAGCTCCTACAATGAGCAGTTCTTC
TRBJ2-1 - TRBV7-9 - CASSGGGVYNEQFF TGTGCCAGCAGCGGCGGAGGGGTCTACAATGAGCAGTTCTTC
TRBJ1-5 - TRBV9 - CASSVGRGQPQHF TGTGCCAGCAGCGTAGGCAGGGGACAGCCCCAGCATTTT
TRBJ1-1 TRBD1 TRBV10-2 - CASTNGQGQGEAFF TGCGCCAGCACCAATGGACAGGGCCAAGGTGAAGCTTTCTTT
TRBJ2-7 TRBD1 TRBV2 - CASRGQSYEQYF TGTGCCAGCAGGGGACAGAGCTACGAGCAGTACTTC